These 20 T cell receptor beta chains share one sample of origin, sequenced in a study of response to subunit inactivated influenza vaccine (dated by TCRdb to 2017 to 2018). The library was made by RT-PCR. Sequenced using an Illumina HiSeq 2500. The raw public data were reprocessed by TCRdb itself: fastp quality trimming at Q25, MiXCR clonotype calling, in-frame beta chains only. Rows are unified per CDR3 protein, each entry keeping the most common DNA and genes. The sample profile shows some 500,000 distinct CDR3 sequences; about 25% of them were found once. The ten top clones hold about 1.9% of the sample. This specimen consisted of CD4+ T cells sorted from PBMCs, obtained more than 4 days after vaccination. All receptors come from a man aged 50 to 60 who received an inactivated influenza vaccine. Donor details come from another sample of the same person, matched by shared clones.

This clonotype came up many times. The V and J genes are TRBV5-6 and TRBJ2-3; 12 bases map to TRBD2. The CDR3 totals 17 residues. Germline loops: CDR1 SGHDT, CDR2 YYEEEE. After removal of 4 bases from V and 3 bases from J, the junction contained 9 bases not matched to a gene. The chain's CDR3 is CASSLTTSGGQTDTQYF. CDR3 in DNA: TGTGCCAGCAGCCTGACGACTAGCGGGGGCCAAACAGATACGCAGTATTTT.

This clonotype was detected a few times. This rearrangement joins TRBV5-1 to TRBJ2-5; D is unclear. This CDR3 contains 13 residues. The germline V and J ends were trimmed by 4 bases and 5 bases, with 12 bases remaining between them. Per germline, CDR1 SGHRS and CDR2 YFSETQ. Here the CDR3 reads CASSPWPGETQYF. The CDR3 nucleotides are TGCGCCAGCAGCCCTTGGCCAGGCGAGACCCAGTACTTC. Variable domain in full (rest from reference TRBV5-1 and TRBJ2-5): KAGVTQTPRYLIKTRGQQVTLSCSPISGHRSVSWYQQTPGQGLQFLFEYFSETQRNKGNFPGRFSGRQFSNSRSEMNVSTLELGDSALYLCASSPWPGETQYFGPGTRLLVL.

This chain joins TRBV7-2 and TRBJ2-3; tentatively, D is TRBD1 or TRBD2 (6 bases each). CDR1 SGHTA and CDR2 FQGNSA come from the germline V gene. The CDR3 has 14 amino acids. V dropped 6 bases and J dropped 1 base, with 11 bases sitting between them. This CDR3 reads CASRPGAGTDTQYF. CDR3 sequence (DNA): TGTGCCAGCAGACCGGGGGCTGGCACAGATACGCAGTATTTT.

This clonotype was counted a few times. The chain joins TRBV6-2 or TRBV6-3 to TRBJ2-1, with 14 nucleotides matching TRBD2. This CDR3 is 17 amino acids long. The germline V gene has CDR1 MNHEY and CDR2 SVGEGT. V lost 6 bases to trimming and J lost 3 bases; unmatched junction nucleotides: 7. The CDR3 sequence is CASSHRLAGGGYNEQFF. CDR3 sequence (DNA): TGTGCCAGCAGCCACAGACTAGCGGGAGGGGGCTACAATGAGCAGTTCTTC.

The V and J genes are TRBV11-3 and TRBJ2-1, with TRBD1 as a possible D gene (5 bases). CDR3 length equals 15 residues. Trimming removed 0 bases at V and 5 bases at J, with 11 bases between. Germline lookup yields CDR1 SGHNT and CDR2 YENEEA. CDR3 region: CASSLDKRGHNEQFF. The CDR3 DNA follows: TGTGCCAGCAGCTTAGATAAAAGGGGTCACAATGAGCAGTTCTTC.

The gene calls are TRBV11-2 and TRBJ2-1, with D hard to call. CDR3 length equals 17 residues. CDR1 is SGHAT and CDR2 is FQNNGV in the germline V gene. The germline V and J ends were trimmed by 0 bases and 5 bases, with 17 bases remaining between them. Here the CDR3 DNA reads TGTGCCAGCAGCTTAGATAGTGTTCGGTCGCTTCACAATGAGCAGTTCTTC. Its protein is CASSLDSVRSLHNEQFF.

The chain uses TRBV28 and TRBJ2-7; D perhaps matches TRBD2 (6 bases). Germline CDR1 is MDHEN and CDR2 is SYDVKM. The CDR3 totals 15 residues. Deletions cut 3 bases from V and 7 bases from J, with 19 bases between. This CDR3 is CASSFGLAGRWEQYF. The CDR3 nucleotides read TGTGCCAGCAGTTTTGGTCTGGCGGGGCGCTGGGAGCAGTACTTC. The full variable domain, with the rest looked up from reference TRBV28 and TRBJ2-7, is DVKVTQSSRYLVKRTGEKVFLECVQDMDHENMFWYRQDPGLGLRLIYFSYDVKMKEKGDIPEGYSVSREKKERFSLILESASTNQTSMYLCASSFGLAGRWEQYFGPGTRLTVT.

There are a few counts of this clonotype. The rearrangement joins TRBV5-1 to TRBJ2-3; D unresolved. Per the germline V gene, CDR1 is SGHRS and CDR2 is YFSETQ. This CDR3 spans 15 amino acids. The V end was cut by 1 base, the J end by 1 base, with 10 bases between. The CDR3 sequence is CASSLWDGGTDTQYF. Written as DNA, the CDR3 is TGCGCCAGCAGCTTGTGGGATGGGGGCACAGATACGCAGTATTTT.

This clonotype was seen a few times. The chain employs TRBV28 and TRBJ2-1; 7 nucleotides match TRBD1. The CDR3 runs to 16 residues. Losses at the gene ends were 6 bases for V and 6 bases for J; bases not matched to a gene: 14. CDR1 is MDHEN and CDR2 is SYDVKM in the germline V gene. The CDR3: CASSQKTGMGRNEQFF. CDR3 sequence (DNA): TGTGCCAGCAGCCAAAAGACAGGGATGGGGCGCAATGAGCAGTTCTTC. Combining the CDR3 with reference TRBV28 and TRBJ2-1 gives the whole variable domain DVKVTQSSRYLVKRTGEKVFLECVQDMDHENMFWYRQDPGLGLRLIYFSYDVKMKEKGDIPEGYSVSREKKERFSLILESASTNQTSMYLCASSQKTGMGRNEQFFGPGTRLTVL.

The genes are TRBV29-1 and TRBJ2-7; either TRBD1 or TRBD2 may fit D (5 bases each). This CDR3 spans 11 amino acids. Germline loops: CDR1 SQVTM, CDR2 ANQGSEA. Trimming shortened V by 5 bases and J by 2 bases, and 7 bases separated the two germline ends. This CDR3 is CSVRDAYEQYF. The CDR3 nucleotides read TGCAGCGTTCGGGACGCCTACGAGCAGTACTTC.

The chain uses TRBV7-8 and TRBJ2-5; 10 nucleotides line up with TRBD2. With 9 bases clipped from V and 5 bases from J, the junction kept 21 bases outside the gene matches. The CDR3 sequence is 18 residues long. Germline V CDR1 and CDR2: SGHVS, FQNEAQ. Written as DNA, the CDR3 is TGTGCCAGTACACCCTCAATGAGAAGCGGGGGGGCAAGGGAGACCCAGTACTTC. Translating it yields CASTPSMRSGGARETQYF.

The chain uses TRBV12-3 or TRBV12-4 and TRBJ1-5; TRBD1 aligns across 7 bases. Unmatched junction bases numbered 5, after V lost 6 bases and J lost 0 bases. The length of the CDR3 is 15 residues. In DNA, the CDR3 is TGTGCCAGCAGAAAAACAGGGGCTAGCAATCAGCCCCAGCATTTT. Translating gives CASRKTGASNQPQHF.

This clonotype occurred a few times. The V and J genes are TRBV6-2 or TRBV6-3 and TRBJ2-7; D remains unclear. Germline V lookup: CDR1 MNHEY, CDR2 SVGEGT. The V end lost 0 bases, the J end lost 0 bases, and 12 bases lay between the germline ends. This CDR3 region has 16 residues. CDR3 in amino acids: CASSYSRDQFSYEQYF. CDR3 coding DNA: TGTGCCAGCAGTTACTCCCGAGACCAATTCTCCTACGAGCAGTACTTC.

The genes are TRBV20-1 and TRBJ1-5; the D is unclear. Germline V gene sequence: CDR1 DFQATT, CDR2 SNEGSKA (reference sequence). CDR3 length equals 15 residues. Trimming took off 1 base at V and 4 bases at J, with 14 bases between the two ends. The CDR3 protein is CSARGPRNRNQPQHF. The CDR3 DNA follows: TGCAGTGCTAGAGGCCCGAGGAATCGAAATCAGCCCCAGCATTTT.

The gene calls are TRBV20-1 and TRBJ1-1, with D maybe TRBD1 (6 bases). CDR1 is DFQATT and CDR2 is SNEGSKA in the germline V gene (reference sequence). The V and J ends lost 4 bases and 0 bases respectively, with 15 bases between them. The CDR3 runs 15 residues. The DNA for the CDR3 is TGCAGTGCTACAACACGGACAGCCATGAACACTGAAGCTTTCTTT. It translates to CSATTRTAMNTEAFF.

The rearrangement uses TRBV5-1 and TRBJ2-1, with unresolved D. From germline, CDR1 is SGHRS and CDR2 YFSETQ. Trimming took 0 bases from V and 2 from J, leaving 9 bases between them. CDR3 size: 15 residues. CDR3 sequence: CASSLDPPAYNEQFF. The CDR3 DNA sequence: TGCGCCAGCAGCTTGGATCCTCCCGCCTACAATGAGCAGTTCTTC. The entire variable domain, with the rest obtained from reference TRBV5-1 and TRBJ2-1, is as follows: KAGVTQTPRYLIKTRGQQVTLSCSPISGHRSVSWYQQTPGQGLQFLFEYFSETQRNKGNFPGRFSGRQFSNSRSEMNVSTLELGDSALYLCASSLDPPAYNEQFFGPGTRLTVL.

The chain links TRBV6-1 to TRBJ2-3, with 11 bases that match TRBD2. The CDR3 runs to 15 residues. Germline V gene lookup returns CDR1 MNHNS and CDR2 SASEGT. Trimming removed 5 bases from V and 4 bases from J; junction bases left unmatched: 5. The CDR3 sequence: CASSPPGLAADTQYF. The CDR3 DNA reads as TGTGCCAGCAGTCCGCCGGGACTAGCGGCAGATACGCAGTATTTT.

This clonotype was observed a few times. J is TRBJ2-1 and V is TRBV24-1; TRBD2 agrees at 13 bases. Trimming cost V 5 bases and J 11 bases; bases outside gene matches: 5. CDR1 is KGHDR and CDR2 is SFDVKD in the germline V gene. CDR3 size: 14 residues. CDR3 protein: CATSGTSGSHQQFF. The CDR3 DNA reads TGTGCCACCAGTGGGACTAGCGGGAGTCATCAGCAGTTCTTC.

CDR3 sequence reads: CAPRNDGTEAFF. The DNA for the CDR3 is TGTGCCCCCAGAAACGACGGGACTGAAGCTTTCTTT. This sequence joins TRBV6-9 and TRBJ1-1, with D hard to call. Trimming removed 11 bases at V and 5 bases at J, with 15 bases between. The CDR3 is 12 residues long. Per germline, CDR1 MNHGY and CDR2 SVAAGI.

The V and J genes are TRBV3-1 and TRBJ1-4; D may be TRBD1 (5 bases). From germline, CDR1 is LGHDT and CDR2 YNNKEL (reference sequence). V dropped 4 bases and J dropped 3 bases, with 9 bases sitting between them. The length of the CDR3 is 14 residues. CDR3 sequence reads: CASSRQGSNEKLFF. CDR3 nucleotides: TGTGCCAGCAGCCGGCAGGGTTCTAATGAAAAACTGTTTTTT.